Each of the 29 T cell receptor beta chains below was sequenced from the same sample in a study of blood T cell repertoires in COVID-19. The repertoire was sequenced with immunoSEQ multiplex PCR; TCRdb's copy has only in-frame clones and lacks some. The sample includes 200,000 or so clones, about 87% of them seen just once. The material sequenced was PBMCs or T cells enriched from blood (not recorded which). These receptors all stem from a young woman who had recovered from COVID-19.

The chain is built from TRBV4-2 and TRBJ2-5; D may be TRBD1 (6 bases). CDR3 length: 13 residues. V gave up 4 bases and J gave up 5 bases, with 11 bases separating them. CDR1 is LGHNA, CDR2 YNFKEQ, per germline. As DNA, the CDR3 is TGTGCCAGCAGCCGGGGGCTAATGGAGACCCAGTACTTC. It encodes CASSRGLMETQYF.

The V and J genes are TRBV5-4 and TRBJ2-2, with 7 bases that match TRBD1. Germline V gives CDR1 SGHNT, CDR2 YYREEE (reference sequence). The CDR3 loop spans 15 amino acids. V shed 4 bases and J 7 bases; nucleotides not matched to a gene: 10. CDR3 sequence (DNA): TGTGCCAGCAGCCCGCGAAAGGGGGCCGTCGGGGAGCTGTTTTTT. Its protein is CASSPRKGAVGELFF.

The chain couples TRBV6-4 to TRBJ1-1; D unresolved. The germline V and J ends were trimmed by 2 bases and 1 base, with 5 bases remaining between them. CDR3 size: 13 residues. Germline V gene sequence: CDR1 MRHNA, CDR2 SNTAGT. CDR3 loop: CASSDRGNTEAFF. CDR3 sequence (DNA): TGTGCCAGCAGTGACCGGGGGAACACTGAAGCTTTCTTT.

A remark on this clone: Within the sample, other DNA sequences also encode this same CDR3. The genes are TRBV2 and TRBJ1-6, with 8 nucleotides matching TRBD1. The CDR3 covers 14 residues. Germline V CDR1 and CDR2: SNHLY, FYNNEI. V lost 2 bases and J lost 10; bases outside the gene matches: 4. CDR3: CASSEQGANSPLHF. CDR3 in DNA: TGTGCCAGCAGTGAACAGGGGGCCAACTCACCCCTCCACTTT.

The chain combines TRBV7-9 with TRBJ1-6; D is uncertain. The CDR3 covers 15 residues. V was shortened by 1 base and J by 6 bases, with 10 bases between the two germline ends. Per germline, CDR1 SEHNR and CDR2 FQNEAQ (reference sequence). Here the CDR3 reads CASSLGASLNSPLHF. The CDR3 DNA follows: TGTGCCAGCAGCTTAGGGGCCTCTCTTAATTCACCCCTCCACTTT.

The chain's CDR3 is CASSLNIQDRGDSPLHF. In DNA form, the CDR3 reads TGTGCCAGCAGCTTAAATATTCAGGACAGGGGGGATTCACCCCTCCACTTT. V gene TRBV7-9 combines with J gene TRBJ1-6; TRBD1 matches 10 bases. CDR1 is SEHNR, CDR2 FQNEAQ, per germline (reference sequence). The CDR3 covers 17 residues. Unmatched junction bases numbered 9, after V lost 2 bases and J lost 8 bases.

CDR3 in amino acids: CASSSRTDTEAFF. CDR3 bases: TGTGCCAGCAGCAGTAGGACAGACACTGAAGCTTTCTTT. This chain links TRBV7-9 with TRBJ1-1; tentative D call: TRBD1 (6 bases). Trimming took 5 bases from V and 3 from J, leaving 10 bases between them. The CDR3 has 13 residues. CDR1 SEHNR and CDR2 FQNEAQ come from the germline V gene (reference sequence). The variable domain in full, completed from reference TRBV7-9 and TRBJ1-1, reads DTGVSQNPRHKITKRGQNVTFRCDPISEHNRLYWYRQTLGQGPEFLTYFQNEAQLEKSRLLSDRFSAERPKGSFSTLEIQRTEQGDSAMYLCASSSRTDTEAFFGQGTRLTVV.

V gene TRBV12-5 combines with J gene TRBJ2-2, with D possibly being TRBD2 (6 bases). The V and J ends lost 0 bases and 3 bases respectively, with 8 bases between them. CDR1 LGHNT and CDR2 FRNRAP come from the germline V gene. CDR3 length equals 15 residues. This CDR3 reads CASGLVTGDTGELFF. DNA of the CDR3: TGTGCTAGTGGTTTGGTAACGGGGGACACCGGGGAGCTGTTTTTT.

This clone was seen a handful of times. The chain uses TRBV5-1 and TRBJ1-1; TRBD1 agrees at 8 bases. CDR3 length equals 14 residues. After removal of 4 bases from V and 1 base from J, the junction contained 3 bases not matched to a gene. CDR1 SGHRS and CDR2 YFSETQ come from the germline V gene. CDR3 protein: CASSAGQENTEAFF. The CDR3 nucleotides are TGCGCCAGCAGCGCGGGACAGGAGAACACTGAAGCTTTCTTT.

The chain couples TRBV19 to TRBJ2-6; 7 nucleotides match TRBD1. V was pared by 5 bases and J by 3 bases, with 16 bases of the junction left unmatched. CDR1 and CDR2 from the germline V gene are LNHDA and SQIVND (reference sequence). The CDR3 is 19 residues long. Here the CDR3 DNA reads TGTGCCAGTAGTTCGCGAGACAGGGTGTCAATGGATGGGGCCAACGTCCTGACTTTC. This translates into CASSSRDRVSMDGANVLTF. Full variable domain (rest looked up from reference TRBV19 and TRBJ2-6): DGGITQSPKYLFRKEGQNVTLSCEQNLNHDAMYWYRQDPGQGLRLIYYSQIVNDFQKGDIAEGYSVSREKKESFPLTVTSAQKNPTAFYLCASSSRDRVSMDGANVLTFGAGSRLTVL.

The J gene is TRBJ1-2, the V gene TRBV27; 8 nucleotides agree with TRBD1. Germline values: CDR1 MNHEY, CDR2 SMNVEV (reference sequence). V was clipped by 0 bases and J by 4 bases; unmatched bases: 4. The CDR3 consists of 15 residues. In nucleotides, the CDR3 is TGTGCCAGCAGTTTATCGAAACAGGGGGGCTATGGCTACACCTTC. Translated: CASSLSKQGGYGYTF.

This clone was seen more than once but under ten times. The chain recombines TRBV6-5 with TRBJ1-4, with TRBD1 matching over 7 bases. Per germline, CDR1 MNHEY and CDR2 SVGAGI. The CDR3 runs to 13 residues. The V and J ends lost 5 bases and 5 bases, in that order; junction bases with no gene match: 2. CDR3 region: CASSTGVNEKLFF. The CDR3 coding sequence is TGTGCCAGCAGTACAGGGGTAAATGAAAAACTGTTTTTT.

The chain is built from TRBV12-3 or TRBV12-4 and TRBJ2-1; D is unclear. This CDR3 contains 12 residues. The V end lost 4 bases, the J end lost 9 bases, and 10 bases lay between the germline ends. The CDR3 loop is CASSSPPSEQFF. The CDR3, as DNA: TGTGCCAGCAGTTCCCCCCCGAGTGAGCAGTTCTTC.

The chain joins TRBV10-3 to TRBJ2-1, with D tentatively TRBD2 (5 bases). Germline V lookup: CDR1 ENHRY, CDR2 SYGVKD. The V gene lost 7 bases and the J gene lost 5 bases, with 18 bases spanning the gap. The CDR3 sequence is 15 residues long. The CDR3 protein is CAIKVRLRAHNEQFF. CDR3 DNA: TGTGCCATCAAGGTCCGGTTGAGGGCGCACAATGAGCAGTTCTTC.

J is TRBJ2-3 and V is TRBV7-2; D may be TRBD2 (6 bases). V was clipped by 5 bases and J by 0 bases, with 12 bases between them. Per the germline V gene, CDR1 is SGHTA and CDR2 is FQGNSA. This CDR3 comprises 15 residues. CDR3 bases: TGTGCCAGCAGCGCCCAGGCGGGGAGCACAGATACGCAGTATTTT. This translates into CASSAQAGSTDTQYF.

The chain couples TRBV3-1 (or the pseudogene TRBV3-2) to TRBJ1-2; 9 nucleotides agree with TRBD1. Germline assignment: CDR1 LGHDT and CDR2 YNNKEL (reference sequence). Trimming took 1 base from V and 8 from J; bases not matched to a gene: 8. There are 15 residues in the CDR3. The CDR3 nucleotides are TGTGCCAGCAGCCAAGGTAATACAGGGGGCGCAGGCTACACCTTC. It specifies CASSQGNTGGAGYTF.

The chain carries TRBV5-1 and TRBJ1-4; TRBD1 might be the D (5 bases). Trimming took 4 bases from V and 7 from J, leaving 17 bases between them. The CDR3 is 15 amino acids. Germline CDR1 and CDR2: SGHRS and YFSETQ. CDR3 region: CASSPGRSPFEKLFF. CDR3 DNA: TGCGCCAGCAGCCCAGGGCGGTCCCCTTTTGAAAAACTGTTTTTT.

The chain couples TRBV6-4 to TRBJ2-1; D perhaps matches TRBD2 (5 bases). The ends were cut back, 6 bases at V and 0 bases at J, with 12 bases in the middle. The CDR3 runs 15 residues. Germline assignment: CDR1 MRHNA and CDR2 SNTAGT. The CDR3 DNA sequence: TGTGCCAGCAGCCGGCGGGCCTTCTCCTACAATGAGCAGTTCTTC. Protein sequence: CASSRRAFSYNEQFF.

This chain links TRBV19 with TRBJ2-2, with TRBD2 matching over 8 bases. The J segment lost 7 bases and the V segment lost 4 bases, leaving 8 bases of the junction unmatched. The CDR3 loop spans 15 amino acids. Germline V lookup: CDR1 LNHDA, CDR2 SQIVND (reference sequence). CDR3 coding DNA: TGTGCCAGTAGTAGAACCAGCGGGGGAGTCGGGGAGCTGTTTTTT. It translates to CASSRTSGGVGELFF. The variable domain in full, completed from reference TRBV19 and TRBJ2-2, reads DGGITQSPKYLFRKEGQNVTLSCEQNLNHDAMYWYRQDPGQGLRLIYYSQIVNDFQKGDIAEGYSVSREKKESFPLTVTSAQKNPTAFYLCASSRTSGGVGELFFGEGSRLTVL.

This clone was counted once. An end of the junction does not agree with germline; a read error may underlie this. The genes are TRBV19 and TRBJ2-3; 8 nucleotides line up with TRBD1. Germline V gene data show CDR1 as LNHDA and CDR2 as SQIVND (reference sequence). The CDR3 is made up of 15 amino acids. CDR3: CASSLDRGGTDTQYF. CDR3 in DNA: TGTGCCAGTAGTCTAGACAGGGGCGGCACAGATACGCAGTATTTT. Based on the CDR3 plus reference TRBV19 and TRBJ2-3, the full variable domain is DGGITQSPKYLFRKEGQNVTLSCEQNLNHDAMYWYRQDPGQGLRLIYYSQIVNDFQKGDIAEGYSVSREKKESFPLTVTSAQKNPTAFYLCASSLDRGGTDTQYFGPGTRLTVL.

The rearrangement uses TRBV29-1 and TRBJ1-2, with D maybe TRBD1 (6 bases). This CDR3 is built from 13 residues. The V end lost 5 bases, the J end lost 1 base, and 11 bases lay between the germline ends. In germline, CDR1 is SQVTM, CDR2 ANQGSEA. The DNA of the CDR3 is TGCAGCGTTTTAGACAGGCTTAACTATGGCTACACCTTC. Encoded protein: CSVLDRLNYGYTF.

The V gene is TRBV4-3, the J gene TRBJ1-5; TRBD1 might be the D (5 bases). CDR1 is LGHNA and CDR2 is YSLEER in the germline V gene. V lost 3 bases to trimming and J lost 2 bases, with 8 bases between them. The CDR3 length is 14 residues. The CDR3: CASSHETGNQPQHF. The CDR3 nucleotides read TGCGCCAGCAGCCATGAGACAGGCAATCAGCCCCAGCATTTT.

V usage is TRBV7-6 and J usage is TRBJ2-1, with 8 bases fitting TRBD1. CDR1 is SGHVS, CDR2 FNYEAQ, per germline. The CDR3 is 14 residues long. With 4 bases clipped from V and 9 bases from J, the junction kept 8 bases outside the gene matches. Here the CDR3 reads CASSSFSRGREQFF. CDR3 nucleotides: TGTGCCAGCAGCTCTTTTTCCAGGGGGCGTGAGCAGTTCTTC.

The V and J genes are TRBV6-2 or TRBV6-3 and TRBJ1-5, with 11 bases identical to TRBD1. CDR3 length equals 16 residues. CDR1 and CDR2 (germline): MNHEY, SVGEGT. V lost 4 bases and J lost 5; bases outside the gene matches: 7. CDR3 nucleotide sequence: TGTGCCAGCAGTTGGCCTGGGGGACAGGGGGATCAGCCCCAGCATTTT. Translated: CASSWPGGQGDQPQHF.

The V call is TRBV18, the J call TRBJ2-1, with 7 bases identical to TRBD2. CDR3 length: 15 amino acids. The V and J ends lost 0 bases and 3 bases, in that order; junction bases with no gene match: 2. Germline V CDR1 and CDR2: KGHSH, LQKENI. CDR3 DNA: TGTGCCAGCTCACCACCCCCGGGGGGCTACAATGAGCAGTTCTTC. As protein: CASSPPPGGYNEQFF.

The chain uses TRBV27 and TRBJ2-1, with 11 nucleotides matching TRBD2. CDR3 length: 17 residues. CDR1 and CDR2 (germline): MNHEY, SMNVEV (reference sequence). J gave up 3 bases and V 7 bases, and 11 bases lay outside the gene matches. The CDR3, as DNA: TGTGCCAGCACCCCCCTCGCTAGCGGGGGGAACTACAATGAGCAGTTCTTC. It specifies CASTPLASGGNYNEQFF.

The chain combines TRBV7-9 with TRBJ2-7; TRBD1 agrees at 7 bases. V shed 4 bases, J shed 3 bases, and the junction held 9 bases outside the gene matches. The CDR3 extends over 15 amino acids. Germline lookup yields CDR1 SEHNR and CDR2 FQNEAQ (reference sequence). The CDR3 reads CASSSQRWDSYEQYF. The CDR3 region has the DNA TGTGCCAGCAGCTCCCAAAGGTGGGACAGCTACGAGCAGTACTTC. Looking up the rest from reference TRBV7-9 and TRBJ2-7 gives the full variable domain: DTGVSQNPRHKITKRGQNVTFRCDPISEHNRLYWYRQTLGQGPEFLTYFQNEAQLEKSRLLSDRFSAERPKGSFSTLEIQRTEQGDSAMYLCASSSQRWDSYEQYFGPGTRLTVT.

V is TRBV3-1 (or the pseudogene TRBV3-2) and J is TRBJ2-5, with a weak D call TRBD2 (6 bases). Germline CDR1 LGHDT, CDR2 YNNKEL (reference sequence). Trimming took off 4 bases at V and 3 bases at J, with 18 bases between the two ends. The CDR3 runs to 16 residues. The CDR3 loop reads CASSRRDGTQKETQYF. For the CDR3, the DNA is TGTGCCAGCAGCCGGCGGGACGGGACTCAAAAAGAGACCCAGTACTTC.

This chain's CDR3 is CASSQAGHRSPLHF. The CDR3 DNA is TGTGCCAGCAGCCAAGCTGGACATCGTTCACCCCTCCACTTT. The V call is TRBV3-1 (or the pseudogene TRBV3-2), the J call TRBJ1-6; tentative D call: TRBD1 (5 bases). The germline V and J ends were trimmed by 1 base and 9 bases, with 10 bases remaining between them. The CDR3 covers 14 residues. Germline-derived CDR1 and CDR2 are LGHDT and YNNKEL (reference sequence).